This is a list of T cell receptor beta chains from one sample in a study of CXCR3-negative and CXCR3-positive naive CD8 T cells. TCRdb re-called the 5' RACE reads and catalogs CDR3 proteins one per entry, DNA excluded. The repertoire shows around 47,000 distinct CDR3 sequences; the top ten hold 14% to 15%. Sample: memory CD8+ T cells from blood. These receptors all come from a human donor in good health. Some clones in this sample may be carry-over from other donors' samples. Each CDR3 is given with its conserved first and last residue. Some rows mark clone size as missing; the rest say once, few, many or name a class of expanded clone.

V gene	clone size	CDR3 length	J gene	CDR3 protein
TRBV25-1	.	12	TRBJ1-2	CASSEGWGGYTF
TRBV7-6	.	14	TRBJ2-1	CASSLGLADNEQFF
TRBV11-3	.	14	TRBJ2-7	CASSPPGRSHEQYF
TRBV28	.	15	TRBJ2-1	CASSPGLAGRGEQFF
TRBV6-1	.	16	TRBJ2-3	CASSEAAGTGGLAQYF
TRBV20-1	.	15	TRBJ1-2	CSARDLRQAPDGYTF
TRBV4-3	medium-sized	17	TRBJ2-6	CASSRSGGTSGANVLTF
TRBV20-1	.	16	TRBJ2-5	CSAREGIAELQETQYF
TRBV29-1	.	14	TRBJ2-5	CSLEDFGSQETQYF
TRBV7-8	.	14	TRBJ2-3	CASSLETYTDTQYF
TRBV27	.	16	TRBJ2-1	CASSEASGHVYNEQFF